This TCR beta chain comes out of a study of blood T cell repertoires in COVID-19. CDR3 length: 14 amino acids. Between the trimmed V and J ends, which lost 1 base and 5 bases, there was a span of 11 bases. CDR1 is SGHTA and CDR2 is FQGNSA in the germline V gene. Method: immunoSEQ multiplex PCR; TCRdb's copy keeps in-frame clones and lacks some. Of over 50,000 clones detected, about 88% appear once; the ten largest clones hold less than 5.5%. The material sequenced was peripheral blood. The chain combines TRBV7-2 with TRBJ2-5; D possibly corresponds to TRBD2 (6 bases). The TCR was taken from a human donor in a cohort sampled during active COVID-19. CDR3 in amino acids: CASSLVRGTETQYF. The CDR3 DNA is TGTGCCAGCAGCTTAGTGCGCGGGACGGAGACCCAGTACTTC.